This T cell receptor (beta chain) was documented in a study of persistence of HIV-infected CD4 T cells. On this clone: What it recognizes is unknown.

Sequencing used immunoSEQ version 4 in survey mode. TCRdb keeps only in-frame clones here, not all; method: immunoSEQ multiplex PCR. This sample yields tens of thousands of clones, of which about 88% are seen a single time; around 0.48% belongs to the top ten. Nonspecific anti-CD3/anti-CD28 bead stimulation represents the broad CD4+ T cell repertoire. Responding CD4+ T cells were sorted by upregulation of both CD40 ligand and CD69. Sequences were derived from CD4+ T cells sorted from PBMCs after roughly 17-hour stimulation, sampled from a patient who received antiretroviral therapy. This sequence originates from an adult woman with HIV who was CMV-seropositive.

The chain's CDR3 is CATSREGPGEDTQYF. CDR3 nucleotides: TGTGCCACCAGCAGAGAAGGGCCGGGGGAAGATACGCAGTATTTT. This chain uses TRBV15 with TRBJ2-3; TRBD2 might be the D (6 bases). V dropped 0 bases and J dropped 5 bases, with 12 bases sitting between them. The germline CDR1 and CDR2 sequences are LNHNV and YYDKDF (reference sequence). This CDR3 has 15 amino acids.